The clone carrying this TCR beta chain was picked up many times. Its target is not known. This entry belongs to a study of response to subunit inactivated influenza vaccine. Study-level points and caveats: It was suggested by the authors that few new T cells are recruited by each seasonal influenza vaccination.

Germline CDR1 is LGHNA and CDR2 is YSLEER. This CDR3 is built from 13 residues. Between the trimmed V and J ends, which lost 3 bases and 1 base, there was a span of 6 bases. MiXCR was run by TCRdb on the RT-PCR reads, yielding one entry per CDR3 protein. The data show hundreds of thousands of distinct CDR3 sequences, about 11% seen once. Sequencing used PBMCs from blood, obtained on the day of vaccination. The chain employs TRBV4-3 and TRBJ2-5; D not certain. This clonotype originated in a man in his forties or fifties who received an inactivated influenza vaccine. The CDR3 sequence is CASSQAAQETQYF. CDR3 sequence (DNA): TGCGCCAGCAGCCAGGCAGCCCAAGAGACCCAGTACTTC.